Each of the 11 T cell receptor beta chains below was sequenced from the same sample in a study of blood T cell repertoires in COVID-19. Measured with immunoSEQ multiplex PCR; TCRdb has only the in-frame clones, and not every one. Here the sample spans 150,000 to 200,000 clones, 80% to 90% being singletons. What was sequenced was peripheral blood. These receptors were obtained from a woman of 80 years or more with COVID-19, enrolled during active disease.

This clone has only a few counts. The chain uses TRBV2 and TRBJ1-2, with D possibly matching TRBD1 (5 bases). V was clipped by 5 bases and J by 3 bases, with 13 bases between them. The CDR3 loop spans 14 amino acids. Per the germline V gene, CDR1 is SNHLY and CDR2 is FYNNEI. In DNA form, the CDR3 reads TGTGCCAGCAGTTTTTCTCTCAGGGACTATGGCTACACCTTC. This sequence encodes CASSFSLRDYGYTF.

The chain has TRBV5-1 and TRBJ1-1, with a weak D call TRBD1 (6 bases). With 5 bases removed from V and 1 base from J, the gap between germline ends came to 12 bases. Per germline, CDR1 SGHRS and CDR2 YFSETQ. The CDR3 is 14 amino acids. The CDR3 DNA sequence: TGCGCCAGCAGGGCGGGGGCGGGGAACACTGAAGCTTTCTTT. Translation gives CASRAGAGNTEAFF.

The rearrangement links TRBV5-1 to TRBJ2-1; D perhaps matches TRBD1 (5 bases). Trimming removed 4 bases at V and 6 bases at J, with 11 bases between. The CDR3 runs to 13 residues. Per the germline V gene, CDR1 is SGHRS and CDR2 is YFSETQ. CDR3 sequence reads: CASSIGHTNEQFF. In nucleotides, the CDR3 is TGCGCCAGCAGCATCGGACACACCAATGAGCAGTTCTTC.

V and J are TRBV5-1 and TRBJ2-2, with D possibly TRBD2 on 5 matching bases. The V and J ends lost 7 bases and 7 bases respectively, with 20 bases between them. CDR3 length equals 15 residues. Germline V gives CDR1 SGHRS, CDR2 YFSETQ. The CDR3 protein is CASSETGSVGGELFF. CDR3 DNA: TGCGCCAGCTCCGAGACGGGGTCGGTTGGCGGGGAGCTGTTTTTT.

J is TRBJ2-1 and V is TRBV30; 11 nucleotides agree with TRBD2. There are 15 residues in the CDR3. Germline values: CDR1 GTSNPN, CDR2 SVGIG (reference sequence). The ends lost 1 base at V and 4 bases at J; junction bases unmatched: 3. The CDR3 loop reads CAWSALAGAYNEQFF. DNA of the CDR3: TGTGCCTGGAGTGCACTAGCGGGGGCATACAATGAGCAGTTCTTC. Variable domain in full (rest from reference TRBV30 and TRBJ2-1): SQTIHQWPATLVQPVGSPLSLECTVEGTSNPNLYWYRQAAGRGLQLLFYSVGIGQISSEVPQNLSASRPQDRQFILSSKKLLLSDSGFYLCAWSALAGAYNEQFFGPGTRLTVL.

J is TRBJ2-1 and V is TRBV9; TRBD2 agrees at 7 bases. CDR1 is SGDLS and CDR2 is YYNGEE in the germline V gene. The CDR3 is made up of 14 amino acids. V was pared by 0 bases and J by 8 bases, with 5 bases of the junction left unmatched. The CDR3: CASSVGGSSYEQFF. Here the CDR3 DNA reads TGTGCCAGCAGCGTAGGCGGGAGTAGTTATGAGCAGTTCTTC.

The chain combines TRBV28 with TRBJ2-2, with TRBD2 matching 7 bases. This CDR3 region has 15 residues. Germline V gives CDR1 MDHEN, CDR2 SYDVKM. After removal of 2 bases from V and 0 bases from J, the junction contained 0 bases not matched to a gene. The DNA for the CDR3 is TGTGCCAGCAGTTTAGCGGGGGCGAACACCGGGGAGCTGTTTTTT. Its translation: CASSLAGANTGELFF.

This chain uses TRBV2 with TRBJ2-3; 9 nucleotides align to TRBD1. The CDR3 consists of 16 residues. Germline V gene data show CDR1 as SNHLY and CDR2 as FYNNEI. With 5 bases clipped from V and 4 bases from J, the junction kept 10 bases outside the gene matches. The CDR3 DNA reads TGTGCCAGCAGTACCACCGGGACAGGGTTCCCAGATACGCAGTATTTT. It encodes CASSTTGTGFPDTQYF. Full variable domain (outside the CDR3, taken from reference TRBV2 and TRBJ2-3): EPEVTQTPSHQVTQMGQEVILRCVPISNHLYFYWYRQILGQKVEFLVSFYNNEISEKSEIFDDQFSVERPDGSNFTLKIRSTKLEDSAMYFCASSTTGTGFPDTQYFGPGTRLTVL.

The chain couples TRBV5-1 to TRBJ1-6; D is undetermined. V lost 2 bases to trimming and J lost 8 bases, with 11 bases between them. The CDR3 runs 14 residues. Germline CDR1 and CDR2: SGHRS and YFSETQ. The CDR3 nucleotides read TGCGCCAGCAGCTTTTCGGCGGGCGATTCACCCCTCCACTTT. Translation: CASSFSAGDSPLHF.

The CDR3, as DNA: TGCAGCGTTAAACGACACCAGACCGAGCAGTACTTC. This translates into CSVKRHQTEQYF. The gene calls are TRBV29-1 and TRBJ2-7; D gene unclear. The CDR3 loop spans 12 amino acids. Germline CDR1 and CDR2: SQVTM and ANQGSEA. V gave up 5 bases and J gave up 6 bases, with 14 bases separating them.

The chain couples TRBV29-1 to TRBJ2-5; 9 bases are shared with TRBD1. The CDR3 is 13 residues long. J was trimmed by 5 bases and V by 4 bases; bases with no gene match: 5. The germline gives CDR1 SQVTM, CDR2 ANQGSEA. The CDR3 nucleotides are TGCAGCGTTGGGACAGGGGTAAAGGAGACCCAGTACTTC. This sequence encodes CSVGTGVKETQYF.